The 16 T cell receptor beta chains in this list originate from one sample, sequenced in a study of response to subunit inactivated influenza vaccine. TCRdb passed the RT-PCR reads through MiXCR, listing each CDR3 protein once. The sample holds 500,000 or so distinct CDR3 sequences; about 15% are singletons and the top ten take roughly 3%. Material: CD4+ T cells sorted from PBMCs, obtained around 25 months after vaccination. These receptors were obtained from a man aged 50 to 69 who received an inactivated influenza vaccine.

This clonotype was seen at least ten times. This sequence joins TRBV18 and TRBJ2-1; 7 bases are shared with TRBD1. Germline-derived CDR1 and CDR2 are KGHSH and LQKENI. This CDR3 spans 15 amino acids. Unmatched junction bases numbered 9, after V lost 2 bases and J lost 8 bases. The CDR3 sequence is CASSPTQQGPHEQFF. The CDR3 region has the DNA TGTGCCAGCTCACCAACCCAACAGGGGCCCCATGAGCAGTTCTTC.

This clonotype was seen a handful of times. J is TRBJ2-7 and V is TRBV6-5; 9 bases match TRBD1. The CDR3 is made up of 18 amino acids. Trimming at V came to 0 bases and at J to 5 bases, leaving 14 bases not matched to a gene. Germline values: CDR1 MNHEY, CDR2 SVGAGI. Here the CDR3 DNA reads TGTGCCAGCAGTTACTCGATAGGCGCGGGACAGGGATTTGACGAGCAGTACTTC. It yields the protein CASSYSIGAGQGFDEQYF.

The chain carries TRBV5-1 and TRBJ2-2; no firm D call. Trimming pared 6 bases from V and 0 bases from J, leaving 9 bases between. Germline V gene sequence: CDR1 SGHRS, CDR2 YFSETQ. This CDR3 spans 14 amino acids. The DNA of the CDR3 is TGCGCCAGCATGGAGACACCGAACACCGGGGAGCTGTTTTTT. This gives the protein CASMETPNTGELFF.

This clonotype was counted between two and nine times. This rearrangement joins TRBV18 to TRBJ2-5, with D perhaps assigned TRBD1 or TRBD2 (5 bases each). Trimming stripped 1 base from V and 6 bases from J, with 9 bases between. The CDR3 is made up of 13 amino acids. Germline V gene lookup returns CDR1 KGHSH and CDR2 LQKENI. The CDR3 region has the DNA TGTGCCAGCTCACCACTGCCGGGGCAGACCCAGTACTTC. Its protein is CASSPLPGQTQYF.

This sequence joins TRBV3-1 and TRBJ2-5; a weak D match, TRBD2 (6 bases). Germline V gene data show CDR1 as LGHDT and CDR2 as YNNKEL (reference sequence). This CDR3 is built from 18 residues. The V and J ends lost 11 bases and 1 base respectively, with 29 bases between them. The CDR3 here is CACSKPGPGTRGQETQYF. CDR3 nucleotide sequence: TGTGCCTGCTCCAAGCCGGGGCCTGGGACTCGCGGCCAAGAGACCCAGTACTTC.

This clonotype was picked up many times. V is TRBV5-1 and J is TRBJ1-1; 9 nucleotides agree with TRBD1. The V gene's germline CDR1 is SGHRS and CDR2 YFSETQ. This CDR3 region has 15 residues. V shed 5 bases and J 6 bases; nucleotides not matched to a gene: 11. The CDR3 nucleotides read TGCGCCAGCAGAGATACCCGACAGGGGGTTGCTGAAGCTTTCTTT. Protein product: CASRDTRQGVAEAFF.

This clonotype was observed a few times. This chain uses TRBV20-1 with TRBJ2-3; no clear D. Trimming removed 6 bases at V and 2 bases at J, with 15 bases between. Germline V CDR1 and CDR2: DFQATT, SNEGSKA (reference sequence). The CDR3 is 14 amino acids. This CDR3 reads CSAPPASATDTQYF. In DNA form, the CDR3 reads TGCAGTGCGCCACCCGCCTCAGCCACAGATACGCAGTATTTT.

This clonotype appeared a few times. The J gene is TRBJ1-6, the V gene TRBV14; D is unresolved. V lost 1 base and J lost 12, with 13 bases in between. Germline assignment: CDR1 SGHDN and CDR2 FVKESK. The CDR3 runs 14 residues. In DNA, the CDR3 is TGTGCCAGCAGCCAAGTAGGGCCAAGGCAACCCCTCCACTTT. It yields the protein CASSQVGPRQPLHF.

This clonotype showed up many times. This chain links TRBV20-1 with TRBJ2-5; TRBD1 might be the D (5 bases). The germline gives CDR1 DFQATT, CDR2 SNEGSKA (reference sequence). Trimming removed 1 base at V and 3 bases at J, with 12 bases between. This CDR3 is 14 amino acids long. The CDR3 DNA reads TGCAGTGCTAGAGCAGGGCAGGGTAAAGAGACCCAGTACTTC. The encoded protein is CSARAGQGKETQYF.

This clonotype was observed many times. The chain uses TRBV13 and TRBJ2-1; 8 nucleotides match TRBD2. Germline CDR1 and CDR2: PRHDT and FYEKMQ (reference sequence). With 4 bases clipped from V and 4 bases from J, the junction kept 6 bases outside the gene matches. The CDR3 runs 15 residues. The CDR3 protein is CASSYFSGTYNEQFF. Written as DNA, the CDR3 is TGTGCCAGCAGCTACTTTAGCGGGACATACAATGAGCAGTTCTTC.

The J gene is TRBJ1-2, the V gene TRBV12-3 or TRBV12-4, with D possibly matching TRBD1 (6 bases). The length of the CDR3 is 14 residues. V was shortened by 8 bases and J by 5 bases, with 18 bases between the two germline ends. CDR3 bases: TGTGCCAGCGGCCAGAGGAGGGGGGGTTATGGCTACACCTTC. Its translation is CASGQRRGGYGYTF.

The chain couples TRBV10-3 to TRBJ1-2; D perhaps matches TRBD1 (5 bases). Germline values: CDR1 ENHRY, CDR2 SYGVKD. The CDR3 contains 13 residues. V shed 10 bases and J shed 3 bases, with 15 bases lying between them. The CDR3 DNA reads as TGTGCCACGGGACGCGGCGGAGACTATGGCTACACCTTC. Protein: CATGRGGDYGYTF.

The chain employs TRBV2 and TRBJ2-7; unclear D gene. The V gene lost 9 bases and the J gene lost 0 bases, with 12 bases spanning the gap. The CDR3 runs 13 residues. Germline V CDR1 and CDR2: SNHLY, FYNNEI. The CDR3 DNA reads as TGTGCCAGTGTAACAGAAGTCTCCTACGAGCAGTACTTC. Amino acid sequence: CASVTEVSYEQYF.

In this sample, this clonotype turned up a few times. The chain combines TRBV7-9 with TRBJ2-2; D is possibly TRBD1 (6 bases). The CDR3 is 16 residues long. The V end was cut by 0 bases, the J end by 6 bases, with 14 bases between. Germline V gene data show CDR1 as SEHNR and CDR2 as FQNEAQ (reference sequence). The CDR3 region has the DNA TGTGCCAGCAGCTTAGCTCGGACAGTTGAACCCGGGGAGCTGTTTTTT. Translating it yields CASSLARTVEPGELFF.

The V call is TRBV11-2, the J call TRBJ2-3; possible D gene TRBD2, 6 bases. The V and J ends lost 5 bases and 6 bases respectively, with 21 bases between them. The CDR3 covers 16 residues. In germline, CDR1 is SGHAT, CDR2 FQNNGV. CDR3 amino acids: CASSSASLGGADTQYF. CDR3 coding DNA: TGTGCCAGCAGCAGTGCAAGTCTCGGGGGTGCTGATACGCAGTATTTT.

This sequence joins TRBV7-2 and TRBJ2-3, with TRBD1 matching over 9 bases. Trimming at V came to 5 bases and at J to 4 bases, leaving 4 bases not matched to a gene. The germline gives CDR1 SGHTA, CDR2 FQGNSA. The CDR3 totals 14 residues. The CDR3 nucleotides read TGTGCCAGCAGCCACGGGACAGGGCCAGATACGCAGTATTTT. Encoded protein: CASSHGTGPDTQYF.